The 3 T cell receptor beta chains below were found in one sample sequenced in a study of blood T cell repertoires in COVID-19 (dated by TCRdb to the early 2020s). Library preparation used the immunoSEQ multiplex PCR assay. In its TCRdb copy, this immuneACCESS table keeps in-frame sequences only and misses some clones. Where compared with another copy, unresolved V genes explain less than half of these, and the others have no known cause. The sample yields 200,000 to 250,000 clones; about 88% were counted once. The ten largest clonotypes hold approximately 2.9% of the sample. The sequencing sample was made of peripheral blood. All receptors come from a man aged 55-75 years with acute or convalescent COVID-19.

The chain is built from TRBV19 and TRBJ1-2; D perhaps matches TRBD1 (5 bases). CDR1 is LNHDA and CDR2 is SQIVND in the germline V gene (reference sequence). CDR3 size: 14 residues. The germline V and J ends were trimmed by 3 bases and 0 bases, with 8 bases remaining between them. CDR3 amino acids: CASSIDSSNYGYTF. The DNA of the CDR3 is TGTGCCAGTAGTATCGACAGCTCTAACTATGGCTACACCTTC.

V usage is TRBV6-2 or TRBV6-3 and J usage is TRBJ2-3; D is possibly TRBD1 (5 bases). V was trimmed by 0 bases and J by 3 bases, leaving 13 bases between them. Germline-derived CDR1 and CDR2 are MNHEY and SVGEGT. The CDR3 has 16 residues. DNA of the CDR3: TGTGCCAGCAGTTACTCGAGCACCAGGGTTACAGATACGCAGTATTTT. It encodes CASSYSSTRVTDTQYF.

The gene calls are TRBV18 and TRBJ1-1, with 10 bases identical to TRBD1. Germline V gene lookup returns CDR1 KGHSH and CDR2 LQKENI. The trim removed 5 bases at V and 4 bases at J, leaving 4 bases unmatched. This CDR3 is 14 amino acids long. CDR3 nucleotides: TGTGCCAGCTCAAGCGGACAGGGGGGCACTGAAGCTTTCTTT. Translated, it gives CASSSGQGGTEAFF.